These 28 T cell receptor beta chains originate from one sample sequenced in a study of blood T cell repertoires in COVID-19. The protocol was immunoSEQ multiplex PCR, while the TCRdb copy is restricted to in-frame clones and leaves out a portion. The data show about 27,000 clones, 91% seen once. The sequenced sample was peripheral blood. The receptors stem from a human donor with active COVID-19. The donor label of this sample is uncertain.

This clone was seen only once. The CDR3 region has the DNA TGTGCCAGCAGTTTGGGGGGGACCGGTTCGTACGAGCAGTACTTC. This encodes CASSLGGTGSYEQYF. This chain links TRBV28 with TRBJ2-7; TRBD2 agrees at 7 bases. The V gene's germline CDR1 is MDHEN and CDR2 SYDVKM. J was trimmed by 4 bases and V by 3 bases; bases with no gene match: 9. The CDR3 has 15 amino acids.

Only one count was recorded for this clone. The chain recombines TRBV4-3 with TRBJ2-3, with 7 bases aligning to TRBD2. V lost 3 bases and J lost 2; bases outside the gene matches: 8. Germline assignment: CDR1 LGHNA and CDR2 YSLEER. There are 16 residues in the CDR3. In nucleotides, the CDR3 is TGCGCCAGCAGCCATGGGGGGGTCATGAACACAGATACGCAGTATTTT. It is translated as CASSHGGVMNTDTQYF.

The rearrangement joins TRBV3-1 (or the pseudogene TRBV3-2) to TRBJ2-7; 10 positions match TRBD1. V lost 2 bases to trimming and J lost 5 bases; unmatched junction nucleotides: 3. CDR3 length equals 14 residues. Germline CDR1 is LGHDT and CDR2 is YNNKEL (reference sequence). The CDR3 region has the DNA TGTGCCAGCAGCCAACGGGACAGGGGTGACGAGCAGTACTTC. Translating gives CASSQRDRGDEQYF.

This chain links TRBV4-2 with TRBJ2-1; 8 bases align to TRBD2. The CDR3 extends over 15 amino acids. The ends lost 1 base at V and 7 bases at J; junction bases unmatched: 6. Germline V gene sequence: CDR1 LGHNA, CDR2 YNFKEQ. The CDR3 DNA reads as TGTGCCAGCAGCCAAGTCGGGACTAGGTCAAATGAGCAGTTCTTC. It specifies CASSQVGTRSNEQFF.

The CDR3 sequence: CASSYGQASTDTQYF. The CDR3 DNA sequence: TGTGCCAGCAGTTACGGACAGGCGTCCACAGATACGCAGTATTTT. The rearrangement joins TRBV6-5 to TRBJ2-3; TRBD1 agrees at 7 bases. The CDR3 contains 15 residues. V lost 2 bases, J lost 2 bases, and 4 bases stayed unmatched. Looked up from germline, CDR1 is MNHEY and CDR2 is SVGAGI.

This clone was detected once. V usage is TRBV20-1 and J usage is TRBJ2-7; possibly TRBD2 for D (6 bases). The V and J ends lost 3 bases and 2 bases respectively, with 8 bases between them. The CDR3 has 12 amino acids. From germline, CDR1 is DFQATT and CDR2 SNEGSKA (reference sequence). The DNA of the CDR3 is TGCAGTGCTAGTACTAGCCCCTACGAGCAGTACTTC. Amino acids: CSASTSPYEQYF.

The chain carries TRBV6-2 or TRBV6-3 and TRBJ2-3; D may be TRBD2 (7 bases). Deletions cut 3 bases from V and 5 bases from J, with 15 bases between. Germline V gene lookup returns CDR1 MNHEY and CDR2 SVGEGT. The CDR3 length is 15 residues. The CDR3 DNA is TGTGCCAGCAGTTATCCCCCGGGGGGCTTAGATACGCAGTATTTT. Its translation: CASSYPPGGLDTQYF.

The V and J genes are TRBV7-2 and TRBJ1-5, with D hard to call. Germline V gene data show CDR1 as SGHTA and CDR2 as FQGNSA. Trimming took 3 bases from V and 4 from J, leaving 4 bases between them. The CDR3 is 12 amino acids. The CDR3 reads CASSFQNQPQHF. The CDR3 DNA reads TGTGCCAGCAGCTTCCAGAATCAGCCCCAGCATTTT.

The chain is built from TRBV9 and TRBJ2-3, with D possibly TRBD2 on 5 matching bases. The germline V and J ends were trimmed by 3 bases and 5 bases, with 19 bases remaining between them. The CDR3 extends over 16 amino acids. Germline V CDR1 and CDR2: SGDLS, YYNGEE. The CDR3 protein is CASSATRPPGKDTQYF. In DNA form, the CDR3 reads TGTGCCAGCAGCGCCACCCGACCACCCGGGAAAGATACGCAGTATTTT.

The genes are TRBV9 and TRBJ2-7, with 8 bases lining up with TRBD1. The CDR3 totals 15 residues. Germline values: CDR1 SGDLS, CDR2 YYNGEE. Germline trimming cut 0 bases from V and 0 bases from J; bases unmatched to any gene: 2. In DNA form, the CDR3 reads TGTGCCAGCAGCGTAGATCAGGGGGCCTCCTACGAGCAGTACTTC. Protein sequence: CASSVDQGASYEQYF. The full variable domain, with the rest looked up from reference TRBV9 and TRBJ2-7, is DSGVTQTPKHLITATGQRVTLRCSPRSGDLSVYWYQQSLDQGLQFLIQYYNGEERAKGNILERFSAQQFPDLHSELNLSSLELGDSALYFCASSVDQGASYEQYFGPGTRLTVT.

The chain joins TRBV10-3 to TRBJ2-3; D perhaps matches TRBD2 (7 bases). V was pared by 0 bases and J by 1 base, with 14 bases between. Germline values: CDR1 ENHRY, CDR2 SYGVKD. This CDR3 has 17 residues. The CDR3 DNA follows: TGTGCCATCAGTGAGTCTATTTCGGGGGGCGGCACAGATACGCAGTATTTT. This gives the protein CAISESISGGGTDTQYF.

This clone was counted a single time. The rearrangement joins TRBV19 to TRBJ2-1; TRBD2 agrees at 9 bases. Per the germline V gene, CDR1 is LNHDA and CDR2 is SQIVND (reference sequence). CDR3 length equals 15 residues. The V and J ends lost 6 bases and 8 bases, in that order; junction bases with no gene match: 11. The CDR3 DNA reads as TGTGCCAGTAGGTTGCTTAGCGGGAGTTTTGATGAGCAGTTCTTC. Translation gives CASRLLSGSFDEQFF.

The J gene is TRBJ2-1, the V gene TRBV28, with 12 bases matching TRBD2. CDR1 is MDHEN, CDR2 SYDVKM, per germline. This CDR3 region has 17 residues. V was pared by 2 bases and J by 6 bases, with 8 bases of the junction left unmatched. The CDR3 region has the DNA TGTGCCAGCAGTTTAGGTTCCGGGACTAGCGGGCCCAATGAGCAGTTCTTC. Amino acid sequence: CASSLGSGTSGPNEQFF.

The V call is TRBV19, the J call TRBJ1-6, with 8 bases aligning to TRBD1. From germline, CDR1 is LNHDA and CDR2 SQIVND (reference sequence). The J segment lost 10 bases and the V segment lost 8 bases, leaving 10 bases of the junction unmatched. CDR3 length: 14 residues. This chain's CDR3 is CASRLGTGPSPLHF. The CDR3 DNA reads TGTGCCAGTCGGCTCGGGACAGGACCCTCACCCCTCCACTTT. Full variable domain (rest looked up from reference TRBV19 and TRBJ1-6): DGGITQSPKYLFRKEGQNVTLSCEQNLNHDAMYWYRQDPGQGLRLIYYSQIVNDFQKGDIAEGYSVSREKKESFPLTVTSAQKNPTAFYLCASRLGTGPSPLHFGNGTRLTVT.

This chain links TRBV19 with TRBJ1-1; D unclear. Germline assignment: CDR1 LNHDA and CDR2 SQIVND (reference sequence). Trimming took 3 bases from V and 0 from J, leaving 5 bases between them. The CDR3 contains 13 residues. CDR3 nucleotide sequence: TGTGCCAGTAGTATTTCCATGAACACTGAAGCTTTCTTT. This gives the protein CASSISMNTEAFF.

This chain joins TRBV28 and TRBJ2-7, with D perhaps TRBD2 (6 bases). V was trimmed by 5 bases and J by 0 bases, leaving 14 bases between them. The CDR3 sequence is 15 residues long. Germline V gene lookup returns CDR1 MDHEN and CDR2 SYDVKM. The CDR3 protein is CASSPPQRASYEQYF. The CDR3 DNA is TGTGCCAGCAGTCCCCCTCAGCGGGCCTCCTACGAGCAGTACTTC.

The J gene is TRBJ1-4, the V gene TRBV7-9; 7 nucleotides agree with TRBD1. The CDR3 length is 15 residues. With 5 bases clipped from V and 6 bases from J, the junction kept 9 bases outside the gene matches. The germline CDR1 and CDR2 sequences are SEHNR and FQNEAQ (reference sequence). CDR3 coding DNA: TGTGCCAGCAGCCGCACCGGGACAGAATATGAAAAACTGTTTTTT. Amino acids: CASSRTGTEYEKLFF.

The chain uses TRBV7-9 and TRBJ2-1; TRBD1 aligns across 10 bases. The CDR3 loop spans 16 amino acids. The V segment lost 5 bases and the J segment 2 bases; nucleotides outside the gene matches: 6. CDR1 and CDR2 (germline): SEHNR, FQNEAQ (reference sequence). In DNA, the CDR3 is TGTGCCAGCAGCCCGACAGGACAGGGGGCCTACAATGAGCAGTTCTTC. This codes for CASSPTGQGAYNEQFF.

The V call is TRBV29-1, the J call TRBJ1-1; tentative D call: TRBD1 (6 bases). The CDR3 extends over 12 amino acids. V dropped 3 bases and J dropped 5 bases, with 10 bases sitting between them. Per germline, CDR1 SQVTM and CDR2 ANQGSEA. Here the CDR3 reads CSVDKGGTEAFF. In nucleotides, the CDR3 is TGCAGCGTTGACAAGGGGGGGACTGAAGCTTTCTTT.

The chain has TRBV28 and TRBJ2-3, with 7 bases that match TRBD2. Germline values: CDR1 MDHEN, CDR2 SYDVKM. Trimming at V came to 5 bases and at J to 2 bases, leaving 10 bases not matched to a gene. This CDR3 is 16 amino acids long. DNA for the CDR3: TGTGCCAGCAGTCCTGGGACTAACCCCTCCACAGATACGCAGTATTTT. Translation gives CASSPGTNPSTDTQYF.

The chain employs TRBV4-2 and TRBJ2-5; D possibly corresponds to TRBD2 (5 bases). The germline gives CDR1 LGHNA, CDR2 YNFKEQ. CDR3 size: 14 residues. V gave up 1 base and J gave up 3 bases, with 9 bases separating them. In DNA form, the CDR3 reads TGTGCCAGCAGCCAAGCCGGACTGGAAGAGACCCAGTACTTC. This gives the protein CASSQAGLEETQYF.

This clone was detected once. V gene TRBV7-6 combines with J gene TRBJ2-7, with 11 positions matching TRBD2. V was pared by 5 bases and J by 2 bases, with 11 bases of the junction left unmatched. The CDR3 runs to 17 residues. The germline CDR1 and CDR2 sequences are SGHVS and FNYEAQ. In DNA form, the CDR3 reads TGTGCCAGCAGCCGTACTAGCGGGGGCTCCTTACCCTACGAGCAGTACTTC. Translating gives CASSRTSGGSLPYEQYF.

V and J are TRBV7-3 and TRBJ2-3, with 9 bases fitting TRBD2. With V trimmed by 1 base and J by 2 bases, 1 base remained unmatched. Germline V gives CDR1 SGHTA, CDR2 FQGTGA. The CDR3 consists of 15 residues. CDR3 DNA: TGTGCCAGCAGCTTAAGACTAGCGGACACAGATACGCAGTATTTT. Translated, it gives CASSLRLADTDTQYF.

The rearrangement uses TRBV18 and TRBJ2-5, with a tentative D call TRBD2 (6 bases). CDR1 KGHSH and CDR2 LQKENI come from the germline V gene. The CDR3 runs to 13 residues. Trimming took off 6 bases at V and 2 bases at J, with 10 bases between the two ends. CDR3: CASSPREQETQYF. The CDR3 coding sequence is TGTGCCAGCTCGCCTCGGGAGCAAGAGACCCAGTACTTC.

The CDR3 loop is CASSVGGMNTEAFF. For the CDR3, the DNA is TGTGCCAGCAGCGTAGGAGGGATGAACACTGAAGCTTTCTTT. This sequence joins TRBV9 and TRBJ1-1; D call uncertain. The V end was cut by 0 bases, the J end by 0 bases, with 6 bases between. This CDR3 is 14 amino acids long. Looked up from germline, CDR1 is SGDLS and CDR2 is YYNGEE.

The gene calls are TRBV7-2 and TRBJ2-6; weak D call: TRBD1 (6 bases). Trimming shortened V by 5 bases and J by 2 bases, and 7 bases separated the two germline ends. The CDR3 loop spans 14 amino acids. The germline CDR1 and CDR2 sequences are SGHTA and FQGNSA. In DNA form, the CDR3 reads TGTGCCAGCAGCGACAGGCCTGGGGCCAACGTCCTGACTTTC. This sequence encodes CASSDRPGANVLTF.

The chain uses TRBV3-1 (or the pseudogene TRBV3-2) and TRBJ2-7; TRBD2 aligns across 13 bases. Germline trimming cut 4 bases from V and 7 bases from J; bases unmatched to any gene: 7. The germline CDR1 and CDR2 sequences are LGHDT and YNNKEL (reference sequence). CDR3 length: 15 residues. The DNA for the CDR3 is TGTGCCAGCAGCCCGGGACTAGCGGGGAATCGGGAGCAGTACTTC. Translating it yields CASSPGLAGNREQYF.

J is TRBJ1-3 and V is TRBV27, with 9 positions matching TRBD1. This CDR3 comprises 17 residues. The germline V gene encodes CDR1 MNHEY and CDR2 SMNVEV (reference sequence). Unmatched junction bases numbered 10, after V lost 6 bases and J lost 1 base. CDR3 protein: CASSTSRDRASGNTIYF. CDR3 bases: TGTGCCAGCAGCACTTCCCGGGACAGGGCATCTGGAAACACCATATATTTT.